This TCR beta chain comes out of a study of shared clonotypes between healthy human individuals. A note on this clone: Its antigen is as yet unknown.

Deep was the level used in running the assay. Repertoires were generated with immunoSEQ multiplex PCR, while TCRdb's copy carries only in-frame clones and drops some. The sample has about 100,000 clones, 68% seen once. Germline V gives CDR1 WNHNN, CDR2 SYGVQD (reference sequence). This CDR3 comprises 14 residues. V was trimmed by 3 bases and J by 7 bases, leaving 16 bases between them. Study findings and constraints: Generally, naive subsets (rather than memory subsets) showed larger estimated richness.

The donors, healthy adults who were HIV-negative, had experienced no recent acute infections or vaccinations. Sequenced: memory CD8+ T cells sorted from blood. Stated subset: CD45RO+ cells pooled with CCR7-negative TemRA cells. The receptor was derived from a woman between 25 and 40 years old in good health. The J gene is TRBJ2-7, the V gene TRBV10-1; D is possibly TRBD1 or TRBD2 (5 bases each). Written as DNA, the CDR3 is TGCGCCAGCAGTGATTGGGACGGCAATGGGGAGCAGTACTTC. Residues: CASSDWDGNGEQYF.